Sequencing of this T cell receptor beta chain was carried out in a study of blood T cell repertoires in COVID-19. Assay used: immunoSEQ multiplex PCR; TCRdb lists only in-frame clones, some missing. The profile covers about 140,000 clones, with about 83% appearing a single time and around 3.2% taken by the ten largest. Per germline, CDR1 SEHNR and CDR2 FQNEAQ (reference sequence). The CDR3 covers 17 residues. V lost 5 bases, J lost 9 bases, and 13 bases stayed unmatched. The sequencing sample was made of PBMCs or T cells enriched from blood (not recorded which). The origin of this receptor is a woman in her forties or fifties with acute COVID-19. V and J are TRBV7-9 and TRBJ2-1; TRBD2 matches 13 bases. The CDR3 loop is CASSELRTSGSLGEQFF. The CDR3 DNA reads as TGTGCCAGCAGCGAGTTAAGGACTAGCGGGAGTTTAGGTGAGCAGTTCTTC. The full variable domain, its missing parts supplied by reference TRBV7-9 and TRBJ2-1, is DTGVSQNPRHKITKRGQNVTFRCDPISEHNRLYWYRQTLGQGPEFLTYFQNEAQLEKSRLLSDRFSAERPKGSFSTLEIQRTEQGDSAMYLCASSELRTSGSLGEQFFGPGTRLTVL.